These T cell receptor beta chains were read from a single sample in a study of blood T cell repertoires in COVID-19. Clones were read by immunoSEQ multiplex PCR, and TCRdb kept only the in-frame ones, dropping some. The sample has fewer than 350,000 clones; more than 75% are singletons. Sequenced input: PBMCs or T cells enriched from blood (not recorded which). Every receptor here comes from an older woman in a cohort exposed to, infected with or recovered from COVID-19 (not recorded which). CDR3s include the opening cysteine and the closing phenylalanine or tryptophan. The order of the fields is V gene, clone size, J gene, D gene, CDR3 protein, CDR3 DNA. The D gene is left open where the match is weak. The size entry is marked missing in some rows and otherwise reads once, few, many or a size class.

v_call: TRBV7-9
clone_size: -
j_call: TRBJ2-2
d_call: TRBD2
cdr3_aa: CASSPPGTSRHTGELFF
cdr3_nt: TGTGCCAGCAGCCCACCCGGGACTAGCCGACACACCGGGGAGCTGTTTTTT

v_call: TRBV11-3
clone_size: -
j_call: TRBJ2-1
d_call: -
cdr3_aa: CASSTRTNNEQFF
cdr3_nt: TGTGCCAGCAGCACCCGGACTAATAATGAGCAGTTCTTC

v_call: TRBV4-1
clone_size: -
j_call: TRBJ2-1
d_call: -
cdr3_aa: CASSQEGQRPSYNEQFF
cdr3_nt: TGCGCCAGCAGCCAAGAGGGGCAGCGACCCTCCTACAATGAGCAGTTCTTC

v_call: TRBV7-2
clone_size: -
j_call: TRBJ2-1
d_call: TRBD2
cdr3_aa: CASRPSGRYNEQFF
cdr3_nt: TGTGCCAGCAGACCAAGCGGGAGATACAATGAGCAGTTCTTC

v_call: TRBV3-1/TRBV3-2
clone_size: once
j_call: TRBJ2-5
d_call: TRBD2
cdr3_aa: CASSQAAGGGTQYF
cdr3_nt: TGTGCCAGCAGCCAAGCAGCGGGGGGAGGGACCCAGTACTTC

v_call: TRBV10-3
clone_size: -
j_call: TRBJ2-2
d_call: TRBD2
cdr3_aa: CAISDDSGSRGGTGELFF
cdr3_nt: TGTGCCATCAGTGATGATAGCGGGAGCAGAGGTGGCACCGGGGAGCTGTTTTTT

v_call: TRBV3-1/TRBV3-2
clone_size: -
j_call: TRBJ2-3
d_call: TRBD2
cdr3_aa: CASSPLAGGGDTQYF
cdr3_nt: TGTGCCAGCAGCCCCTTAGCGGGAGGGGGAGATACGCAGTATTTT

v_call: TRBV5-1
clone_size: -
j_call: TRBJ2-2
d_call: TRBD1
cdr3_aa: CASSLGGGPSGGELFF
cdr3_nt: TGCGCCAGCAGCTTAGGGGGCGGACCCAGCGGCGGGGAGCTGTTTTTT

v_call: TRBV5-1
clone_size: -
j_call: TRBJ1-4
d_call: TRBD1
cdr3_aa: CASGQGWTANEKLFF
cdr3_nt: TGCGCCAGCGGACAGGGGTGGACCGCTAATGAAAAACTGTTTTTT

v_call: TRBV12-3/TRBV12-4
clone_size: -
j_call: TRBJ1-4
d_call: -
cdr3_aa: CASSSLEKLFF
cdr3_nt: TGTGCCAGCAGTTCTCTAGAAAAACTGTTTTTT

v_call: TRBV5-1
clone_size: -
j_call: TRBJ1-3
d_call: TRBD1
cdr3_aa: CASGDSHSGNTIYF
cdr3_nt: TGCGCCAGCGGGGACAGCCACTCTGGAAACACCATATATTTT

v_call: TRBV19
clone_size: -
j_call: TRBJ1-5
d_call: -
cdr3_aa: CASSRQPYGQPQHF
cdr3_nt: TGTGCCTCATCCCGACAGCCATATGGTCAGCCCCAGCATTTT

v_call: TRBV7-9
clone_size: -
j_call: TRBJ1-5
d_call: TRBD1
cdr3_aa: CASSRQDRGQPQHF
cdr3_nt: TGTGCCAGCAGCCGACAGGACAGGGGTCAGCCCCAGCATTTT

v_call: TRBV30
clone_size: -
j_call: TRBJ2-2
d_call: TRBD1
cdr3_aa: CAWTGGADTGELFF
cdr3_nt: TGTGCCTGGACAGGGGGCGCGGACACCGGGGAGCTGTTTTTT

v_call: TRBV13
clone_size: -
j_call: TRBJ2-7
d_call: -
cdr3_aa: CASSGHPDRGYEQYF
cdr3_nt: TGTGCCAGCAGCGGCCACCCGGATAGGGGATACGAGCAGTACTTC

v_call: TRBV5-4
clone_size: once
j_call: TRBJ2-3
d_call: -
cdr3_aa: CASSQKLGTDTQYF
cdr3_nt: TGTGCCAGCAGCCAGAAACTAGGCACAGATACGCAGTATTTT

v_call: TRBV19
clone_size: -
j_call: TRBJ2-1
d_call: TRBD2
cdr3_aa: CASSILLAGVRNEQFF
cdr3_nt: TGTGCCAGTAGTATTCTCCTAGCGGGAGTAAGAAATGAGCAGTTCTTC

v_call: TRBV11-2
clone_size: -
j_call: TRBJ2-1
d_call: TRBD2
cdr3_aa: CASSRTSGANEQFF
cdr3_nt: TGTGCCAGCAGCCGGACTAGCGGAGCCAATGAGCAGTTCTTC

v_call: TRBV18
clone_size: -
j_call: TRBJ2-7
d_call: TRBD1
cdr3_aa: CASSPEGTGGASTEQYF
cdr3_nt: TGTGCCAGCTCACCAGAGGGGACAGGGGGCGCGTCGACCGAGCAGTACTTC

v_call: TRBV5-4
clone_size: -
j_call: TRBJ2-1
d_call: TRBD1
cdr3_aa: CASSPGDRGGNEQFF
cdr3_nt: TGTGCCAGCAGCCCAGGGGACAGGGGAGGTAATGAGCAGTTCTTC

v_call: TRBV6-6
clone_size: once
j_call: TRBJ1-2
d_call: -
cdr3_aa: CASSYQGRDYGYTF
cdr3_nt: TGTGCCAGCAGTTACCAGGGCCGAGACTATGGCTACACCTTC

v_call: TRBV27
clone_size: -
j_call: TRBJ1-2
d_call: TRBD1
cdr3_aa: CASSLRTGFDGYTF
cdr3_nt: TGTGCCAGCAGTCTCCGGACAGGGTTTGATGGCTACACCTTC

v_call: TRBV15
clone_size: once
j_call: TRBJ2-1
d_call: TRBD2
cdr3_aa: CATSGRRKTSMTNEQFF
cdr3_nt: TGTGCCACCAGCGGCCGCCGCAAGACTAGCATGACCAATGAGCAGTTCTTC

v_call: TRBV29-1
clone_size: -
j_call: TRBJ2-2
d_call: TRBD2
cdr3_aa: CSVEPRGSQRTGELFF
cdr3_nt: TGCAGCGTTGAACCCCGCGGGAGTCAGAGAACCGGGGAGCTGTTTTTT

v_call: TRBV24-1
clone_size: -
j_call: TRBJ2-1
d_call: TRBD2
cdr3_aa: CATSGRGRGYNEQFF
cdr3_nt: TGTGCCACCAGTGGCCGCGGGAGAGGTTACAATGAGCAGTTCTTC

v_call: TRBV5-6
clone_size: -
j_call: TRBJ1-3
d_call: TRBD1
cdr3_aa: CASSPVNPDRGRFGNTIYF
cdr3_nt: TGTGCCAGCAGCCCTGTAAATCCGGACAGGGGGCGCTTCGGAAACACCATATATTTT

v_call: TRBV9
clone_size: -
j_call: TRBJ1-2
d_call: -
cdr3_aa: CASSVLWTDNGYGYTF
cdr3_nt: TGTGCCAGCAGCGTCTTATGGACGGACAACGGCTATGGCTACACCTTC

v_call: TRBV30
clone_size: -
j_call: TRBJ2-1
d_call: TRBD1
cdr3_aa: CAWRWTGFEQFF
cdr3_nt: TGTGCCTGGAGGTGGACAGGATTTGAGCAGTTCTTC

v_call: TRBV7-2
clone_size: -
j_call: TRBJ1-4
d_call: TRBD1
cdr3_aa: CASSSRQGQLFF
cdr3_nt: TGTGCCAGCAGCTCCAGACAGGGCCAACTGTTTTTT

v_call: TRBV30
clone_size: -
j_call: TRBJ1-2
d_call: TRBD1
cdr3_aa: CAWSGSGQGNGYTF
cdr3_nt: TGTGCCTGGAGTGGCTCGGGACAGGGGAATGGCTACACCTTC

v_call: TRBV7-2
clone_size: -
j_call: TRBJ2-7
d_call: -
cdr3_aa: CASSEQTYRQYF
cdr3_nt: TGTGCCAGCAGCGAACAAACCTACAGGCAGTACTTC

v_call: TRBV11-1
clone_size: -
j_call: TRBJ2-2
d_call: -
cdr3_aa: CASSLALSRSGELFF
cdr3_nt: TGTGCCAGCAGCTTAGCGCTGAGTAGGAGCGGGGAGCTGTTTTTT

v_call: TRBV6-2/TRBV6-3
clone_size: -
j_call: TRBJ2-5
d_call: -
cdr3_aa: CASSYTREYGETQYF
cdr3_nt: TGTGCCAGCAGTTACACCCGGGAGTACGGAGAGACCCAGTACTTC

v_call: TRBV7-2
clone_size: -
j_call: TRBJ1-5
d_call: -
cdr3_aa: CASSGQINGNQPQHF
cdr3_nt: TGTGCCAGCAGCGGACAGATAAACGGCAATCAGCCCCAGCATTTT

v_call: TRBV6-2/TRBV6-3
clone_size: many
j_call: TRBJ2-2
d_call: -
cdr3_aa: CASSPMTGYTNTGELFF
cdr3_nt: TGTGCCAGCAGCCCTATGACAGGTTACACGAACACCGGGGAGCTGTTTTTT

v_call: TRBV2
clone_size: -
j_call: TRBJ2-1
d_call: TRBD2
cdr3_aa: CASSEIRLAGNNEQFF
cdr3_nt: TGTGCCAGCAGTGAGATCCGACTAGCGGGGAACAATGAGCAGTTCTTC

v_call: TRBV30
clone_size: once
j_call: TRBJ2-7
d_call: TRBD1
cdr3_aa: CAWETGGLSDEQYF
cdr3_nt: TGTGCCTGGGAGACAGGGGGACTCTCGGACGAGCAGTACTTC

v_call: TRBV3-1/TRBV3-2
clone_size: once
j_call: TRBJ1-2
d_call: -
cdr3_aa: CASSQDSRGYTF
cdr3_nt: TGTGCCAGCAGCCAAGACTCTAGAGGCTACACCTTC